Below are 14 T cell receptor beta chains sequenced from a single sample in a study of T-cell memory formation after mild COVID-19. TCRdb analysed the 5' RACE reads with MiXCR anew, one entry per CDR3 protein. The table lists roughly 610,000 distinct CDR3 sequences, around 16% of them singletons. Input material: PBMCs or a T cell subset sorted from them (not recorded which). These receptors all stem from an adult woman who had mild COVID-19 (a few samples of this study predate the infection). Cell type and time point are not known.

This clonotype was seen a handful of times. The CDR3 DNA follows: TGTGCCACCAGTGACCCCGGGAGGAACACCGGGGAGCTGTTTTTT. Amino acid sequence: CATSDPGRNTGELFF. This rearrangement joins TRBV24-1 to TRBJ2-2; weak D call: TRBD2 (6 bases). The CDR3 extends over 15 amino acids. Trimming cost V 4 bases and J 1 base, with 9 bases left between them. Germline lookup yields CDR1 KGHDR and CDR2 SFDVKD.

For the CDR3, the DNA is TGTGCCACCAGTGATTTGGACAGGGGGCGCAAATCGGGCGGGGAGCTGTTTTTT. This sequence encodes CATSDLDRGRKSGGELFF. The J gene is TRBJ2-2, the V gene TRBV24-1, with TRBD1 matching 10 bases. Germline loops: CDR1 KGHDR, CDR2 SFDVKD. V lost 0 bases to trimming and J lost 7 bases; unmatched junction nucleotides: 10. The CDR3 has 18 residues.

This sequence joins TRBV24-1 and TRBJ2-2, with TRBD1 matching 7 bases. This CDR3 region has 16 residues. From germline, CDR1 is KGHDR and CDR2 SFDVKD. Trimming removed 0 bases from V and 1 base from J; junction bases left unmatched: 1. The CDR3 spells CATSDLRGQNTGELFF. The DNA for the CDR3 is TGTGCCACCAGTGATTTGAGGGGGCAGAACACCGGGGAGCTGTTTTTT.

There are a few counts of this clonotype. The rearrangement uses TRBV4-2 and TRBJ2-1; D is undetermined. Per germline, CDR1 LGHNA and CDR2 YNFKEQ. This CDR3 comprises 16 residues. V was shortened by 0 bases and J by 0 bases, with 9 bases between the two germline ends. Here the CDR3 reads CASSQDGQASYNEQFF. In DNA form, the CDR3 reads TGTGCCAGCAGCCAAGACGGGCAGGCCTCCTACAATGAGCAGTTCTTC.

Only a few counts were recorded for this clonotype. The V call is TRBV6-2 or TRBV6-3, the J call TRBJ2-1; D is possibly TRBD1 (6 bases). The CDR3 has 17 residues. Germline CDR1 and CDR2: MNHEY and SVGEGT. The germline V and J ends were trimmed by 5 bases and 4 bases, with 21 bases remaining between them. This CDR3 is CASSHLGQFFLYNEQFF. CDR3 in DNA: TGTGCCAGCAGTCACCTTGGACAGTTTTTCCTTTACAATGAGCAGTTCTTC.

The rearrangement links TRBV6-2 or TRBV6-3 to TRBJ2-3; D is perhaps TRBD1 (6 bases). Trimming left V 8 bases short and J 3 bases short, with 21 bases between. The CDR3 length is 16 residues. Germline loops: CDR1 MNHEY, CDR2 SVGEGT. CDR3 in amino acids: CASSTYATGITDTQYF. CDR3 nucleotides: TGTGCCAGCTCCACCTACGCTACAGGGATTACAGATACGCAGTATTTT.

This clonotype was recorded once. CDR3 coding DNA: TGTGCCACCAGTGATAGGACAGGGAAAACAGATACGCAGTATTTT. This gives the protein CATSDRTGKTDTQYF. The V call is TRBV24-1, the J call TRBJ2-3; 8 positions agree with TRBD1. CDR1 KGHDR and CDR2 SFDVKD come from the germline V gene. The junction had 4 bases not matched to a gene; V was cut back by 3 bases and J by 3 bases. The CDR3 extends over 15 amino acids.

This clonotype has only a few counts. V gene TRBV2 combines with J gene TRBJ1-3; D not resolved. The CDR3 is 13 amino acids. Trimming stripped 5 bases from V and 1 base from J, with 6 bases between. CDR1 and CDR2 from the germline V gene are SNHLY and FYNNEI. CDR3 sequence (DNA): TGTGCCAGCAGTATAGCTTCTGGAAACACCATATATTTT. Protein: CASSIASGNTIYF.

This clonotype was seen only a few times. The chain combines TRBV7-8 with TRBJ1-2, with a weak D call TRBD1 (6 bases). V was shortened by 3 bases and J by 8 bases, with 13 bases between the two germline ends. Germline V lookup: CDR1 SGHVS, CDR2 FQNEAQ. CDR3 size: 13 residues. CDR3 in amino acids: CASSFIYRVGYTF. The DNA for the CDR3 is TGTGCCAGCAGCTTTATTTACAGGGTCGGCTACACCTTC.

The chain combines TRBV27 with TRBJ2-7; D tentatively reads TRBD1 or TRBD2 (5 bases each). V lost 6 bases and J lost 3, with 15 bases in between. The CDR3 has 14 amino acids. Germline lookup yields CDR1 MNHEY and CDR2 SMNVEV (reference sequence). The DNA of the CDR3 is TGTGCCAGCAGGCCTCCGGGACCCTTCTACGAGCAGTACTTC. It translates to CASRPPGPFYEQYF.

The genes are TRBV4-3 and TRBJ2-2, with a possible D match to TRBD2 (5 bases). Germline CDR1 and CDR2: LGHNA and YSLEER. V lost 0 bases, J lost 0 bases, and 14 bases lay in between. The CDR3 extends over 18 amino acids. DNA for the CDR3: TGCGCCAGCAGCCAAGAGTTAGGGAGAGCCTCGAACACCGGGGAGCTGTTTTTT. Its protein product is CASSQELGRASNTGELFF.

This chain joins TRBV19 and TRBJ1-1; D is ambiguous. V shed 2 bases and J shed 5 bases, with 9 bases lying between them. The CDR3 has 13 residues. Germline CDR1 LNHDA, CDR2 SQIVND (reference sequence). CDR3 in DNA: TGTGCCAGTAGTATAACCGCGGAAACTGAAGCTTTCTTT. Translating it yields CASSITAETEAFF.

The chain couples TRBV12-3 or TRBV12-4 to TRBJ1-2; a possible D gene is TRBD1 (5 bases). The V end lost 8 bases, the J end lost 4 bases, and 20 bases lay between the germline ends. This CDR3 contains 15 residues. Here the CDR3 reads CASADRDSSFYGYTF. The CDR3 DNA follows: TGTGCCAGCGCCGACCGGGACTCCAGCTTCTATGGCTACACCTTC.

The rearrangement uses TRBV20-1 and TRBJ2-7; tentative D call: TRBD1 (5 bases). Trimming left V 5 bases short and J 4 bases short, with 27 bases between. The CDR3 runs to 17 residues. Germline values: CDR1 DFQATT, CDR2 SNEGSKA (reference sequence). The DNA of the CDR3 is TGCAGTGCTCCACAACAAGAGTCCAGGGTTCCGTCGTACGAGCAGTACTTC. Residues: CSAPQQESRVPSYEQYF.